Each of the 16 T cell receptor beta chains below was sequenced from the same sample in a study of early T cells in non-severe SARS-CoV-2 infection. TCRdb re-derived calls from the 5' RACE reads in MiXCR, one entry per CDR3 protein. Of 85,000 to 100,000 distinct CDR3 sequences listed, 16% are singletons. Sequenced input: whole blood. The receptors come from an adult who was a healthcare worker with PCR-confirmed SARS-CoV-2 infection or an uninfected control (not recorded which).

This clonotype was detected only a few times. This sequence joins TRBV11-2 and TRBJ2-7, with D unresolved. The germline CDR1 and CDR2 sequences are SGHAT and FQNNGV. There are 13 residues in the CDR3. The germline V and J ends were trimmed by 5 bases and 3 bases, with 11 bases remaining between them. This CDR3 reads CASSPLGVYEQYF. In DNA, the CDR3 is TGTGCCAGCAGCCCCCTCGGTGTCTACGAGCAGTACTTC.

CDR3 in DNA: TGTGCCAGCAGGAGACTAGGGGCATACGAGCAGTACTTC. Translated, it gives CASRRLGAYEQYF. The chain recombines TRBV11-2 with TRBJ2-7, with a tentative D call TRBD2 (6 bases). CDR3 length: 13 amino acids. From germline, CDR1 is SGHAT and CDR2 FQNNGV. V was cut by 6 bases and J by 4 bases, with 13 bases left in between.

This clonotype was recorded a few times. The chain links TRBV29-1 to TRBJ1-1; TRBD1 aligns across 7 bases. The CDR3 is made up of 14 amino acids. Trimming took 0 bases from V and 4 from J; bases not matched to a gene: 5. Germline CDR1 is SQVTM and CDR2 is ANQGSEA. The CDR3 is CSVEETGLGTEAFF. Written as DNA, the CDR3 is TGCAGCGTTGAAGAGACAGGGTTGGGCACTGAAGCTTTCTTT.

This clonotype appeared a few times. The rearrangement links TRBV20-1 to TRBJ2-7, with 9 bases that match TRBD1. Germline V gives CDR1 DFQATT, CDR2 SNEGSKA (reference sequence). V dropped 5 bases and J dropped 3; count of bases not matched to a gene: 5. There are 13 residues in the CDR3. The CDR3 sequence: CSALRQGDYEQYF. Written as DNA, the CDR3 is TGCAGTGCTTTGAGACAGGGGGACTACGAGCAGTACTTC.

The chain carries TRBV10-3 and TRBJ2-7; D unclear. Germline CDR1 and CDR2: ENHRY and SYGVKD. The V and J ends lost 2 bases and 9 bases respectively, with 14 bases between them. This CDR3 comprises 13 residues. The CDR3 spells CAISEEAGGGQYF. The CDR3 DNA sequence: TGTGCCATCAGTGAGGAGGCAGGCGGTGGGCAGTACTTC.

This chain uses TRBV9 with TRBJ1-2, with a possible D match to TRBD1 (6 bases). The germline gives CDR1 SGDLS, CDR2 YYNGEE. CDR3 length equals 13 residues. V gave up 4 bases and J gave up 4 bases, with 11 bases separating them. In DNA, the CDR3 is TGTGCCAGCAGCAAGGGGGAACTCTATGGCTACACCTTC. This encodes CASSKGELYGYTF. The full variable domain, with the rest looked up from reference TRBV9 and TRBJ1-2, is DSGVTQTPKHLITATGQRVTLRCSPRSGDLSVYWYQQSLDQGLQFLIQYYNGEERAKGNILERFSAQQFPDLHSELNLSSLELGDSALYFCASSKGELYGYTFGSGTRLTVV.

In its sample, this clonotype was seen a few times. The chain joins TRBV20-1 to TRBJ2-1, with D hard to call. CDR1 and CDR2 (germline): DFQATT, SNEGSKA (reference sequence). This CDR3 comprises 17 residues. The V end was cut by 4 bases, the J end by 6 bases, with 25 bases between. CDR3 region: CSATLGIRDFFRNEQFF. DNA for the CDR3: TGCAGTGCTACCCTGGGGATTCGAGACTTTTTCCGCAATGAGCAGTTCTTC.

This chain joins TRBV7-9 and TRBJ2-7; D possibly uses TRBD1 or TRBD2 (5 bases each). The J call may be in error: the DNA end matches TRBJ2-1 better. The CDR3 extends over 13 amino acids. The germline V gene encodes CDR1 SEHNR and CDR2 FQNEAQ (reference sequence). CDR3 sequence (DNA): TGTGCCAGCAGCCGGGGCGCCGGCTACGAGCAGTTCTTC. It specifies CASSRGAGYEQFF.

This clonotype was detected ten times or more. J is TRBJ1-4 and V is TRBV11-2; 10 nucleotides line up with TRBD1. This CDR3 is 17 amino acids long. CDR1 SGHAT and CDR2 FQNNGV come from the germline V gene. The ends lost 4 bases at V and 0 bases at J; junction bases unmatched: 5. CDR3 in DNA: TGTGCCAGCAGCTGGGGACAGGGGCCACCAACTAATGAAAAACTGTTTTTT. Its protein is CASSWGQGPPTNEKLFF. Full variable domain (outside the CDR3, taken from reference TRBV11-2 and TRBJ1-4): EAGVAQSPRYKIIEKRQSVAFWCNPISGHATLYWYQQILGQGPKLLIQFQNNGVVDDSQLPKDRFSAERLKGVDSTLKIQPAKLEDSAVYLCASSWGQGPPTNEKLFFGSGTQLSVL.

The chain joins TRBV20-1 to TRBJ2-3, with 13 bases aligning to TRBD2. Germline assignment: CDR1 DFQATT and CDR2 SNEGSKA (reference sequence). V dropped 4 bases and J dropped 1; count of bases not matched to a gene: 11. The CDR3 runs to 18 residues. The CDR3 protein is CSAIRLAGGRGGTDTQYF. Written as DNA, the CDR3 is TGCAGTGCTATTAGACTAGCGGGAGGTCGGGGCGGCACAGATACGCAGTATTTT.

This clonotype was counted a few times. The chain couples TRBV27 to TRBJ2-2, with a weak D call TRBD1 (6 bases). This CDR3 is 15 amino acids long. Germline V gene lookup returns CDR1 MNHEY and CDR2 SMNVEV (reference sequence). V gave up 3 bases and J gave up 6 bases, with 14 bases separating them. The CDR3 nucleotides are TGTGCCAGCAGTTTCTCAGCACAGGGTGCCGGGGAGCTGTTTTTT. Amino acids: CASSFSAQGAGELFF.

The chain has TRBV5-6 and TRBJ2-2; 10 bases fit TRBD2. The CDR3 length is 15 residues. The V gene's germline CDR1 is SGHDT and CDR2 YYEEEE. V was clipped by 3 bases and J by 6 bases; unmatched bases: 5. The CDR3 spells CASSSSGRGAGELFF. DNA of the CDR3: TGTGCCAGCAGCTCTAGCGGGAGAGGAGCCGGGGAGCTGTTTTTT.

J is TRBJ2-1 and V is TRBV18; D is possibly TRBD1 (5 bases). Germline V gene sequence: CDR1 KGHSH, CDR2 LQKENI. The CDR3 runs 18 residues. The V gene lost 2 bases and the J gene lost 2 bases, with 19 bases spanning the gap. CDR3 DNA: TGTGCCAGCTCACCAGGAGTTGGAAGGGGTGGAACCTACAATGAGCAGTTCTTC. This translates into CASSPGVGRGGTYNEQFF.

This clonotype was detected ten times or more. V usage is TRBV28 and J usage is TRBJ2-1; 8 nucleotides line up with TRBD2. The V and J ends lost 6 bases and 5 bases, in that order; junction bases with no gene match: 6. The germline CDR1 and CDR2 sequences are MDHEN and SYDVKM. The CDR3 runs to 14 residues. The CDR3 nucleotides read TGTGCCAGCAGATTAGCGGGACTAAACAATGAGCAGTTCTTC. Amino acids: CASRLAGLNNEQFF.

The chain combines TRBV29-1 with TRBJ1-1; D is ambiguous. The CDR3 spans 13 residues. The germline CDR1 and CDR2 sequences are SQVTM and ANQGSEA. Trimming stripped 7 bases from V and 1 base from J, with 13 bases between. CDR3 coding DNA: TGCAGCGCTGGAGGCGGGCAGAACACTGAAGCTTTCTTT. This codes for CSAGGGQNTEAFF.

The chain employs TRBV2 and TRBJ2-3; tentatively, D is TRBD2 (6 bases). Germline CDR1 reads SNHLY; CDR2 reads FYNNEI. This CDR3 has 14 amino acids. Trimming took off 5 bases at V and 4 bases at J, with 13 bases between the two ends. CDR3 in DNA: TGTGCCAGCAGTAGTCAGCGGGCCTCAGATACGCAGTATTTT. Its translation: CASSSQRASDTQYF.